This is a list of T cell receptor beta chains from one sample in a study of CD8 T cells in Susac syndrome. In TCRdb, the immunoSEQ multiplex PCR reads were re-called with MiXCR into one record per CDR3 protein. The sample comprises approximately 220,000 distinct CDR3 sequences, around 90% of which are singletons, and about 0.15% rests with the top ten. The sequencing input was CD8+ T cells from PBMCs. These receptor sequences come from a human donor with multiple sclerosis. Both conserved end residues are part of each CDR3. D genes are given only for firm matches. Not all rows give a size; the values are once, few, many and, for expanded clones, a class.

J gene | clone size | D gene | V gene | CDR3 DNA | CDR3 protein
TRBJ1-5 | NA | NA | TRBV30 | TGTGCCTGGAGTGCGGGGAGCAATCAGCCCCAGCATTTT | CAWSAGSNQPQHF
TRBJ1-2 | NA | TRBD1 | TRBV27 | TGTGCCAGCAGTGACTCCGGGACAGTTAGCGGCTACACCTTC | CASSDSGTVSGYTF
TRBJ2-7 | once | NA | TRBV9 | TGTGCCAGCAGCGTAGACTGGGGCAGGACCTACGAGCAGTACTTC | CASSVDWGRTYEQYF
TRBJ2-5 | NA | TRBD2 | TRBV24-1 | TGTGCCACCAGTGACCCCCGACTCCGGGAGGGAGAGACCCAGTACTTC | CATSDPRLREGETQYF
TRBJ1-2 | NA | NA | TRBV4-3 | TGCGCCAGCTCAGGGCCAGCCCGAAACTATGGCTACACCTTC | CASSGPARNYGYTF
TRBJ1-2 | NA | NA | TRBV27 | TGTGCCAGCACCCACGACGGCGCAGGGAGCTATGGCTACACCTTC | CASTHDGAGSYGYTF
TRBJ2-7 | NA | NA | TRBV4-1 | TGCGCCAGCAGCCAAGCCGAGTGGTTGGAGCAGTACTTC | CASSQAEWLEQYF
TRBJ2-2 | NA | NA | TRBV3-1 | TGTGCCAGCAGCCAGGGGGAGCCCGGGGAGCTGTTTTTT | CASSQGEPGELFF
TRBJ2-2 | NA | NA | TRBV14 | TGTGCCAGCAGCCAAGAGAGGGGGGACACCGGGGAGCTGTTTTTT | CASSQERGDTGELFF
TRBJ2-3 | NA | TRBD1 | TRBV4-1 | TGCGCCAGCAGCCGGACAGGGACAGATACGCAGTATTTT | CASSRTGTDTQYF
TRBJ2-7 | NA | NA | TRBV5-6 | TGTGCCAGCAGCTTGGTTCGGAGCTCGGGCCGGGGCTACGAGCAGTACTTC | CASSLVRSSGRGYEQYF
TRBJ2-5 | NA | TRBD2 | TRBV4-2 | TGTGCCAGCAGCCAAGATAAGGCGGGGGGGGGAAACCAGTACTTC | CASSQDKAGGGNQYF
TRBJ1-5 | NA | NA | TRBV24-1 | TGTGCCACCGCCGCCGGGGAGGGAGGCGCCCAGCATTTT | CATAAGEGGAQHF
TRBJ2-1 | NA | NA | TRBV4-1 | TGCGCCAGCAGCCAAGTGGAGGGGCCTTCCTACAATGAGCAGTTCTTC | CASSQVEGPSYNEQFF
TRBJ1-2 | NA | TRBD1 | TRBV12-3/TRBV12-4 | TGTGCCAGCAGTGCGTCCGGGACAGGGGGCTCTGGCTACACCTTC | CASSASGTGGSGYTF
TRBJ2-1 | NA | NA | TRBV5-4 | TGTGCCAGCAGCCGCCCGACTCACCTCTACAATGAGCAGTTCTTC | CASSRPTHLYNEQFF
TRBJ1-5 | NA | TRBD1 | TRBV4-1 | TGCGCCAGCAGCCAAGGAGACCGGACAGGGGCCTTTCAGCCCCAGCATTTT | CASSQGDRTGAFQPQHF
TRBJ2-5 | NA | TRBD1 | TRBV13 | TGTGCCAGCAGCTCTTCTTCCCGGGACAGTCAAGAGACCCAGTACTTC | CASSSSSRDSQETQYF
TRBJ2-3 | NA | NA | TRBV30 | TGTGCCTGGAGAGACCCCAGCACAGATACGCAGTATTTT | CAWRDPSTDTQYF
TRBJ2-5 | NA | NA | TRBV5-1 | TGCGCCAGCAGCATGGGGGACACCTTCCAAGAGACCCAGTACTTC | CASSMGDTFQETQYF
TRBJ2-2 | NA | TRBD2 | TRBV11-3 | TGTGCCAGCAGCCTCACGGGACTAGCGGGAGGGGACACCGGGGAGCTGTTTTTT | CASSLTGLAGGDTGELFF
TRBJ2-1 | NA | TRBD2 | TRBV12-5 | TGTGCTAGTGGTTGGGGACTAGCGGGGTACAATGAGCAGTTCTTC | CASGWGLAGYNEQFF
TRBJ1-1 | NA | NA | TRBV7-7 | TGTGCTAGCAGCGCCCGGGAAAACACTGAAGCTTTCTTT | CASSARENTEAFF
TRBJ2-1 | NA | NA | TRBV2 | TGTGCCGTTGATTTGGAGGCGGCCAATGAGCAGTTCTTC | CAVDLEAANEQFF
TRBJ1-5 | NA | NA | TRBV19 | TGTGCCAGTAGTAGTGAAATGGGGGGGGCACAGCCCCAGCATTTT | CASSSEMGGAQPQHF
TRBJ2-4 | NA | TRBD1 | TRBV6-2/TRBV6-3 | TGTGCCAGCAGTTACGTTTCCCTCGAGACAGGGAGCAAAAACATTCAGTACTTC | CASSYVSLETGSKNIQYF
TRBJ2-7 | few | NA | TRBV4-1 | TGTGCCAGCAGCCAAGGGGGGAGCTCCTACGAGCAGTACTTC | CASSQGGSSYEQYF
TRBJ2-7 | few | NA | TRBV7-9 | TGTGCCAGCAGTTTGGGGGCTTCCTCCTACGAGCAGTACTTC | CASSLGASSYEQYF
TRBJ2-7 | NA | NA | TRBV29-1 | TGCAGCGTGGGGGGAACCTCCTACGAGCAGTACTTC | CSVGGTSYEQYF